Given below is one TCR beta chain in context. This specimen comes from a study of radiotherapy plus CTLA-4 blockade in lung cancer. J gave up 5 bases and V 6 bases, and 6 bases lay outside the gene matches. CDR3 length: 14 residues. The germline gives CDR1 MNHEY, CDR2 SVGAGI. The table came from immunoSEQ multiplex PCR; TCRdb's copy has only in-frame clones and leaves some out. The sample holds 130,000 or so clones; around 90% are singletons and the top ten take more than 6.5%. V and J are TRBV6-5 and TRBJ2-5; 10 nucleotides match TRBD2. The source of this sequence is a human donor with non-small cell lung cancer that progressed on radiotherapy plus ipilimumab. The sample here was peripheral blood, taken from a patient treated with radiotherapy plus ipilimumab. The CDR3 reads CASSLTSGRETQYF. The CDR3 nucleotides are TGTGCCAGCAGCTTGACTAGCGGGCGGGAGACCCAGTACTTC.